At least ten counts were recorded for the clone carrying this T cell receptor beta chain. Its antigen remains unidentified. During its preparation, the TCRbeta library received unique molecular identifiers. TCRdb reprocessed the PCR reads via MiXCR and lists one record per CDR3 protein. This table has about 490,000 distinct CDR3 sequences, roughly a tenth appearing once. Between the trimmed V and J ends, which lost 4 bases and 5 bases, there was a span of 9 bases. In germline, CDR1 is MNHEY, CDR2 SMNVEV (reference sequence). This CDR3 comprises 14 residues. The data originate from a study of T-cell reconstitution after alpha-beta-depleted transplantation in children. Study-wide results and caveats: Surviving recipient T cells and thymic progenitors produced the high day-60 TCRbeta diversity seen in some patients.

The chain is built from TRBV27 and TRBJ2-6, with D uncertain. The source is a child younger than 10 with inherited bone marrow failure, due to receive a stem cell transplant. The sequences come from PBMCs, collected before TCRalphabeta/CD19-depleted stem cell transplant. In DNA, the CDR3 is TGTGCCAGCAGTTATGGGGTTAGGGCCAACGTCCTGACTTTC. It is translated as CASSYGVRANVLTF.